This T cell receptor (beta chain) is drawn from a study of blood T cell repertoires in COVID-19. Overall study context: The samples span acute and convalescent COVID-19 from the United States, Italy and Spain. PBMCs, B-cell-depleted T cells, or T cells provided the cDNA or gDNA that made up the material.

Per the original data handling: Estimated nucleated cell counts came from reference gene primer amplification. The method was immunoSEQ multiplex PCR; TCRdb's version includes in-frame clones alone and lacks a portion of them. Clone size and V and J calls were adopted from that table, with D and trimming inferred from the DNA. The table has 100,000 to 120,000 clones, roughly 80% seen once. This clone appeared a single time. Material: peripheral blood. The receptor comes from a woman in her 40s with acute or convalescent COVID-19.

The CDR3 reads CASSDIAGLTDTQYF. CDR3 bases: TGTGCCAGCAGCGATATAGCGGGGTTGACAGATACGCAGTATTTT. The rearrangement uses TRBV9 and TRBJ2-3, with 8 positions matching TRBD2. J was trimmed by 3 bases and V by 3 bases; bases with no gene match: 6. Germline CDR1 SGDLS, CDR2 YYNGEE. The CDR3 sequence is 15 residues long.